The 20 T cell receptor beta chains below come from one sample, sequenced in a study of cytomegalovirus exposure and HLA in healthy donors. 13 Jbeta primers and 60 Vbeta primers were used for the PCR. Profiled with immunoSEQ multiplex PCR; TCRdb holds only in-frame clones, not every one. Here the sample spans more than 200,000 clones, about 80% being singletons. Sequencing used PBMCs. The source of these receptors is a young man in good health and CMV-seronegative.

As to this clone: A read error is likely here: a far larger clone is one base away. Different DNA sequences within this sample yield the same CDR3. V usage is TRBV5-7 and J usage is TRBJ1-3; 9 nucleotides agree with TRBD1. TRBV5-7 is annotated as an ORF whose role is uncertain. This CDR3 spans 15 amino acids. CDR3 sequence reads: CASSLEQGAGNTIYF. The CDR3 coding sequence is TGTGCCAGCAGCTTGGAACAGGGGGCTGGAAACACCATATACTTT.

This clone is a singleton in its sample. The gene calls are TRBV2 and TRBJ1-5, with 7 bases matching TRBD1. The CDR3 runs 13 residues. CDR1 and CDR2 (germline): SNHLY, FYNNEI. The V gene end was trimmed by 10 bases and the J gene end by 3 bases; junction bases not matched to a gene: 6. The CDR3 bases are TGTGCCACTAGGGGGCGGGACAATCAGCCCCAGCATTTT. It codes for CATRGRDNQPQHF.

The chain carries TRBV30 and TRBJ2-6; D might be TRBD2 (6 bases). CDR3 size: 16 residues. The V end was cut by 1 base, the J end by 2 bases, with 12 bases between. Germline V CDR1 and CDR2: GTSNPN, SVGIG (reference sequence). CDR3 protein: CAWSGGVPAGANVLTF. For the CDR3, the DNA is TGTGCCTGGAGTGGCGGGGTACCGGCTGGGGCCAACGTCCTGACTTTC.

The gene calls are TRBV15 and TRBJ2-2; maybe TRBD2 (6 bases). Germline lookup yields CDR1 LNHNV and CDR2 YYDKDF (reference sequence). The V and J ends lost 5 bases and 3 bases respectively, with 16 bases between them. The CDR3 totals 16 residues. This CDR3 reads CATSFGRGAYTGELFF. CDR3 nucleotides: TGTGCCACCAGCTTCGGGCGCGGGGCCTACACCGGGGAGCTGTTTTTT.

The gene calls are TRBV4-2 and TRBJ2-3; TRBD1 aligns across 9 bases. J gave up 2 bases and V 3 bases, and 3 bases lay outside the gene matches. Per germline, CDR1 LGHNA and CDR2 YNFKEQ. The CDR3 runs to 15 residues. This CDR3 reads CASSQGQGVTDTQYF. The CDR3 DNA sequence: TGTGCCAGCAGCCAGGGACAGGGCGTCACAGATACGCAGTATTTT.

This clone has just one count. This chain connects TRBV7-9 to TRBJ2-5; 9 nucleotides agree with TRBD2. V lost 3 bases and J lost 5; bases outside the gene matches: 7. Germline CDR1 reads SEHNR; CDR2 reads FQNEAQ (reference sequence). This CDR3 spans 15 amino acids. The CDR3 reads CASSFLAGTQETQYF. The CDR3 DNA follows: TGTGCCAGCAGCTTCCTAGCGGGGACTCAGGAGACCCAGTACTTC. Variable domain in full (rest from reference TRBV7-9 and TRBJ2-5): DTGVSQNPRHKITKRGQNVTFRCDPISEHNRLYWYRQTLGQGPEFLTYFQNEAQLEKSRLLSDRFSAERPKGSFSTLEIQRTEQGDSAMYLCASSFLAGTQETQYFGPGTRLLVL.

V gene TRBV29-1 combines with J gene TRBJ2-5, with 7 bases that match TRBD1. The end of the DNA is better explained by TRBJ2-7, so the J call may be wrong. CDR3 length: 14 residues. Per germline, CDR1 SQVTM and CDR2 ANQGSEA. The DNA of the CDR3 is TGCAGCGTGACAGGGAGCGTCTACTCCTACGAGCAGTACTTC. Protein: CSVTGSVYSYEQYF.

The genes are TRBV15 and TRBJ1-4; D not certain. Germline assignment: CDR1 LNHNV and CDR2 YYDKDF (reference sequence). V was shortened by 0 bases and J by 6 bases, with 17 bases between the two germline ends. The CDR3 loop spans 17 amino acids. CDR3: CATSREIGRAPDEKLFF. CDR3 DNA: TGTGCCACCAGCAGAGAGATTGGGAGGGCACCGGATGAAAAACTGTTTTTT. Looking up the rest from reference TRBV15 and TRBJ1-4 gives the full variable domain: DAMVIQNPRYQVTQFGKPVTLSCSQTLNHNVMYWYQQKSSQAPKLLFHYYDKDFNNEADTPDNFQSRRPNTSFCFLDIRSPGLGDTAMYLCATSREIGRAPDEKLFFGSGTQLSVL.

A few counts support this clone. The chain carries TRBV29-1 and TRBJ2-3; D uncertain. V lost 0 bases to trimming and J lost 4 bases, with 11 bases between them. The CDR3 runs to 14 residues. Germline V gene data show CDR1 as SQVTM and CDR2 as ANQGSEA. The CDR3 sequence: CSVEDGRVADTQYF. DNA of the CDR3: TGCAGCGTTGAAGATGGTCGGGTTGCAGATACGCAGTATTTT.

In nucleotides, the CDR3 is TGTGCCAGCAGTTACTCTGGCTCGTTGGTTGATACGCAGTATTTT. It specifies CASSYSGSLVDTQYF. The rearrangement joins TRBV6-5 to TRBJ2-3; unclear D gene. Germline values: CDR1 MNHEY, CDR2 SVGAGI. The CDR3 covers 15 residues. The germline V and J ends were trimmed by 0 bases and 6 bases, with 13 bases remaining between them.

The CDR3 DNA follows: TGCGCCAGCAGCCAAGGTTCTATCGGGAGAACAGATACGCAGTATTTT. This gives the protein CASSQGSIGRTDTQYF. This chain uses TRBV4-3 with TRBJ2-3; TRBD2 might be the D (6 bases). Deletions cut 1 base from V and 3 bases from J, with 14 bases between. This CDR3 comprises 16 residues. The germline gives CDR1 LGHNA, CDR2 YSLEER.

This clone was detected only once. The chain recombines TRBV4-2 with TRBJ2-1, with TRBD2 matching 7 bases. The CDR3 spans 15 residues. Germline CDR1 and CDR2: LGHNA and YNFKEQ. V dropped 4 bases and J dropped 4; count of bases not matched to a gene: 7. The CDR3 reads CASSPWWGGYNEQFF. The CDR3 DNA reads as TGTGCCAGCAGCCCATGGTGGGGGGGTTACAATGAGCAGTTCTTC.

This clone was observed a single time. One end of the junction is discordant with germline, which a read error may explain. The J gene is TRBJ1-4, the V gene TRBV2; 10 bases line up with TRBD1. Germline assignment: CDR1 SNHLY and CDR2 FYNNEI. The CDR3 runs to 17 residues. CDR3 nucleotide sequence: TGTGCCAGCAACTACTGGGACAGGGGAGATTTTCGGCTTTTCCCCCGATTT. Translated: CASNYWDRGDFRLFPRF.

The chain carries TRBV27 and TRBJ2-5; 7 nucleotides align to TRBD2. Germline V CDR1 and CDR2: MNHEY, SMNVEV (reference sequence). V lost 6 bases and J lost 3; bases outside the gene matches: 4. The CDR3 is 13 amino acids. This chain's CDR3 is CASSRRGEETQYF. CDR3 bases: TGTGCCAGCAGCCGTCGGGGGGAAGAGACCCAGTACTTC.

V gene TRBV6-1 combines with J gene TRBJ1-5; possibly TRBD1 for D (6 bases). The germline CDR1 and CDR2 sequences are MNHNS and SASEGT. The germline V and J ends were trimmed by 4 bases and 7 bases, with 17 bases remaining between them. CDR3 length: 15 amino acids. CDR3: CASSVSIGGGQPQHF. The CDR3 bases are TGTGCCAGCAGTGTGAGTATTGGGGGCGGCCAGCCCCAGCATTTT.

In its sample, this clone was seen a few times. This chain uses TRBV9 with TRBJ2-3; 12 bases agree with TRBD2. Germline V gene data show CDR1 as SGDLS and CDR2 as YYNGEE. The V and J ends lost 0 bases and 3 bases, in that order; junction bases with no gene match: 5. CDR3 length equals 17 residues. The CDR3 DNA reads TGTGCCAGCAGCGTAGAGCCTAGCGGGGGGGCTACAGATACGCAGTATTTT. Translated: CASSVEPSGGATDTQYF.

The chain couples TRBV4-2 to TRBJ2-7, with a tentative D call TRBD1 (5 bases). CDR3 size: 14 residues. The V and J ends lost 5 bases and 0 bases respectively, with 11 bases between them. CDR1 is LGHNA, CDR2 YNFKEQ, per germline. The chain's CDR3 is CASSSTGSSYEQYF. In DNA, the CDR3 is TGTGCCAGCAGCTCCACAGGTAGCTCCTACGAGCAGTACTTC.

Here the CDR3 reads CASSKYVGLNTEAFF. The DNA for the CDR3 is TGTGCCAGCAGCAAATATGTGGGGCTGAACACTGAAGCTTTCTTT. This rearrangement joins TRBV21-1 to TRBJ1-1; TRBD1 reflects the table's D call only, with no check against the DNA. TRBV21-1 is a listed pseudogene. CDR3 length: 15 amino acids.

The chain employs TRBV27 and TRBJ2-2; TRBD2 matches at 8 bases. The CDR3 extends over 16 amino acids. J gave up 6 bases and V 0 bases, and 6 bases lay outside the gene matches. From germline, CDR1 is MNHEY and CDR2 SMNVEV (reference sequence). DNA of the CDR3: TGTGCCAGCAGTTTATCGGCGGGGGGCTTCCCCGGGGAGCTGTTTTTT. It is translated as CASSLSAGGFPGELFF.

The chain has TRBV4-2 and TRBJ2-3, with 8 positions matching TRBD1. Unmatched junction bases numbered 3, after V lost 0 bases and J lost 1 base. Germline CDR1 reads LGHNA; CDR2 reads YNFKEQ. CDR3 size: 16 residues. The CDR3 is CASSQEVTGGTDTQYF. DNA of the CDR3: TGTGCCAGCAGCCAAGAGGTGACAGGGGGCACAGATACGCAGTATTTT.